The present entry profiles one T cell receptor (beta chain) with its context. The source of the sample is a study of blood T cell repertoires in COVID-19. Some clones are missing from TCRdb's copy, which holds only in-frame ones; the method was immunoSEQ multiplex PCR. The sample records around 310,000 clones, over 75% being singletons. In germline, CDR1 is SEHNR, CDR2 FQNEAQ (reference sequence). The V and J ends lost 3 bases and 3 bases respectively, with 14 bases between them. This CDR3 has 16 amino acids. Sample: PBMCs or T cells enriched from blood (not recorded which). V and J are TRBV7-9 and TRBJ1-4; D perhaps matches TRBD1 (5 bases). This TCR derives from a man aged 30-40 years who had recovered from COVID-19. The CDR3 reads CASSFSHTGSNEKLFF. CDR3 coding DNA: TGTGCCAGCAGCTTCTCCCATACAGGCTCTAATGAAAAACTGTTTTTT.